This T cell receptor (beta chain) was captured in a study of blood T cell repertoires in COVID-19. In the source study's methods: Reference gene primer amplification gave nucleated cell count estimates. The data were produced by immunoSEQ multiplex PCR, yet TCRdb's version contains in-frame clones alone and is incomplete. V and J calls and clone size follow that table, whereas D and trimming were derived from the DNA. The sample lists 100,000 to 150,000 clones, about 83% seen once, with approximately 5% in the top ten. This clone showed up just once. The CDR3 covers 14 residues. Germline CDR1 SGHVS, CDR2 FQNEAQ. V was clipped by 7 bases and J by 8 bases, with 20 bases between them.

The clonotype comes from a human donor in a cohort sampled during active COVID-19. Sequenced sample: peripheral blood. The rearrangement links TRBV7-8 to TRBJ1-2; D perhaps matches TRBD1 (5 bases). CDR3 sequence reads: CASTLTEGARGYTF. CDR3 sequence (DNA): TGTGCCAGCACTCTCACGGAAGGGGCGCGAGGCTACACCTTC.